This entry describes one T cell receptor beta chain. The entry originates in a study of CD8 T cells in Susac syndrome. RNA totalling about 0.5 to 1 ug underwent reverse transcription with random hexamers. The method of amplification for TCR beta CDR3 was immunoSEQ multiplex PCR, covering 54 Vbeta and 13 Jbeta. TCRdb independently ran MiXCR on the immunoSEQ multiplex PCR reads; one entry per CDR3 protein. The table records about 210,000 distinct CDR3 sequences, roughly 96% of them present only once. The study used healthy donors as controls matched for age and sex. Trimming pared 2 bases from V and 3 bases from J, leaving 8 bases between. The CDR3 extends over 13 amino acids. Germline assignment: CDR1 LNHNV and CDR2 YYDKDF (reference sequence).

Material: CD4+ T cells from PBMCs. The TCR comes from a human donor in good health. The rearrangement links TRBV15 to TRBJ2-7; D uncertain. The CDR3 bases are TGTGCCACCAGCAGAAAGTCGGGCTACGAGCAGTACTTC. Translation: CATSRKSGYEQYF.